This T cell receptor beta chain was sequenced for a study of blood T cell repertoires in COVID-19. Study information: Sites across the United States, Italy and Spain contributed samples from acute and convalescent COVID-19.

Germline-derived CDR1 and CDR2 are SGHRS and YFSETQ. The CDR3 runs to 16 residues. The ends lost 0 bases at V and 3 bases at J; junction bases unmatched: 5. TCRdb's table, derived via immunoSEQ multiplex PCR, lists solely in-frame clones and lacks some. The sample has around 150,000 clones; approximately 80% are singletons. This receptor was taken from a human donor in a cohort sampled during active COVID-19. The sequenced sample consisted of peripheral blood. The chain employs TRBV5-1 and TRBJ2-7; TRBD1 matches 11 bases. The CDR3 reads CASSLGRGTGGYEQYF. CDR3 bases: TGCGCCAGCAGCTTGGGCCGCGGGACAGGGGGCTACGAGCAGTACTTC.